The rows below give T cell receptor beta chains drawn from one sample of a study of shared clonotypes between healthy human individuals. Sequencing was performed with immunoSEQ multiplex PCR; in TCRdb, only in-frame clones are kept and a portion is missing. The data contain about 580,000 clones, 95% to 98% of them singletons. Sequencing was performed on naive CD8+ T cells sorted from blood. These receptors were collected from a man between 25 and 39 years old in good health. Both conserved end residues are part of each CDR3. A D gene is named only where the DNA matches it firmly. A clone size is listed for some rows: how often the clone was seen (once, few, many), or a class if it is expanded.

cdr3_nt cdr3_aa j_call v_call clone_size d_call
TGTGCCAGCTCACCATATTTAGATACGCAGTATTTT CASSPYLDTQYF TRBJ2-3 TRBV18 . .
TGCGCCAGCAGCATCTCCTACGAGCAGTACTTC CASSISYEQYF TRBJ2-7 TRBV10-2 . .
TGCGCCAGCAGCTTCACGGACTCCTACGAGCAGTACTTC CASSFTDSYEQYF TRBJ2-7 TRBV5-1 . .
TGCGCCAGCAGCCTGACTTCGCAGGGGGACGACACAGATACGCAGTATTTT CASSLTSQGDDTDTQYF TRBJ2-3 TRBV5-1 . TRBD1
TGTGCCAGCAGCTTAGTATCTGATCACGAGCAGTACTTC CASSLVSDHEQYF TRBJ2-7 TRBV7-9 . .
TGTGCCAGCAGTTACTTGAGGGAGGCCAACACCGGGGAGCTGTTTTTT CASSYLREANTGELFF TRBJ2-2 TRBV6-5 . .
TGTGCCAGCAGTTCGCTAGATTTCTACAATGAGCAGTTCTTC CASSSLDFYNEQFF TRBJ2-1 TRBV27 . .
TGTGCCAGCAGCAATAGGGGGGGATCCTCCTACGAGCAGTACTTC CASSNRGGSSYEQYF TRBJ2-7 TRBV7-9 . .
TGTGCCAGCAGCCCGAGACTAGCGGGGGGCCAAGAGACCCAGTACTTC CASSPRLAGGQETQYF TRBJ2-5 TRBV5-8 . TRBD2
TGTGCCAGCAGGAACGCCGGGACTAGCGTCAATGAGCAGTTCTTC CASRNAGTSVNEQFF TRBJ2-1 TRBV7-9 . TRBD2
TGTGCCAGCAGCCACCGGACAGACCTCTACAATGAGCAGTTCTTC CASSHRTDLYNEQFF TRBJ2-1 TRBV13 . .
TGTGCCAGCAGTTTTATAGGGGGCGACACTGAAGCTTTCTTT CASSFIGGDTEAFF TRBJ1-1 TRBV27 . TRBD1
TGTGCCAGCAGCTCCGGACTATTGAATGAGCAGTTCTTC CASSSGLLNEQFF TRBJ2-1 TRBV6-6 . .
TGCGCCAGCAGCCAAGATCCCCAGGGAGACTTGCGCGAGCAGTACTTC CASSQDPQGDLREQYF TRBJ2-7 TRBV4-3 . .
TGTGCCAGCAGTTTATCCCCCGGACTAGCGGGAGAAACAGATACGCAGTATTTT CASSLSPGLAGETDTQYF TRBJ2-3 TRBV28 . TRBD2
TGTGCCAGCAGCTCTCCCCTTGACAATGAGCAGTTCTTC CASSSPLDNEQFF TRBJ2-1 TRBV7-9 . .
TGCGCCAGCACCAGGACAGTTAGCACAGATACGCAGTATTTT CASTRTVSTDTQYF TRBJ2-3 TRBV5-1 . .
TGTGCCAGCAGTCCATTCGATCCGCGGGGCAGGGCGCCGAACACTGAAGCTTTCTTT CASSPFDPRGRAPNTEAFF TRBJ1-1 TRBV7-9 . .
TGTGCCAGTAGTCCCACTCCCTTTGAAGCTTTCTTT CASSPTPFEAFF TRBJ1-1 TRBV19 . .
TGTGCCAGCTCACTGTCGAGGGGAGGGCCGCGCGAGCAGTACTTC CASSLSRGGPREQYF TRBJ2-7 TRBV18 . TRBD2
TGCGCCAGCAGCCTCGTCCGGGAGGGCCGCGACGAGCAGTACTTC CASSLVREGRDEQYF TRBJ2-7 TRBV5-1 . TRBD2
TGCGCCAGCAGCCAAGAGAGACAGGTCGGGGAGCTGTTTTTT CASSQERQVGELFF TRBJ2-2 TRBV4-3 . .
TGTGCCTGGACTGTGGGTCCGACAGGGGGCGCAGACACCATATATTTT CAWTVGPTGGADTIYF TRBJ1-3 TRBV30 . TRBD1
TGTGCCAGCAGTTTACGCCCGACTAGCGGGAGTTCAAATGAGCAGTTCTTC CASSLRPTSGSSNEQFF TRBJ2-1 TRBV28 . TRBD2
TGTGCCAGCAGCTTCAACCAATTGGGGGGACGCTACAATGAGCAGTTCTTC CASSFNQLGGRYNEQFF TRBJ2-1 TRBV13 . .
TGTGCCTGGAACCAGGGGATCTCCTACGAGCAGTACTTC CAWNQGISYEQYF TRBJ2-7 TRBV30 . .
TGTGCCAGCAGTTACGCTACAGGGTACGCTGAAGCTTTCTTT CASSYATGYAEAFF TRBJ1-1 TRBV6-6 . .
TGTGCCAGCAGCGCACCAGGGCTATACGAGCAGTACTTC CASSAPGLYEQYF TRBJ2-7 TRBV9 . .
TGTGCCAGCAGCCCCGGACTAGCGGGGGACAATGAGCAGTTCTTC CASSPGLAGDNEQFF TRBJ2-1 TRBV9 . TRBD2
TGCAGCCCTGGACTACCCGACTCCAATGAGCAGTTCTTC CSPGLPDSNEQFF TRBJ2-1 TRBV29-1 . .
TGTGCCAGCTCACCCGGCTCCGGGGATGAAAAACTGTTTTTT CASSPGSGDEKLFF TRBJ1-4 TRBV18 . .
TGTGCCAGCAGCTTGGAAGCCAGGGAGACCCAGTACTTC CASSLEARETQYF TRBJ2-5 TRBV5-4 . .
TGTGCCAGCAGCCCGACCACCGGGGAGCTGTTTTTT CASSPTTGELFF TRBJ2-2 TRBV5-5 . .
TGCGCCAGCACTACGGACAGGGGGCCATATACTGAGCAGTTCTTC CASTTDRGPYTEQFF TRBJ2-1 TRBV4-3 once TRBD1
TGCAGCGTTGCTCTTTTGACAGGGAGGGGAGAGACCCAGTACTTC CSVALLTGRGETQYF TRBJ2-5 TRBV29-1 . .
TGTGCCAGCAGCTTAACAGTAGGAGGTGGGGAGACCCAGTACTTC CASSLTVGGGETQYF TRBJ2-5 TRBV11-3 . .
TGTGCCAGCAGTGACTCTTCGGGAGGCCGATCCTACAATGAGCAGTTCTTC CASSDSSGGRSYNEQFF TRBJ2-1 TRBV6-4 . TRBD2
TGCAGCGTTGAACCCACCGGGACTAGCGGTTACGAGCAGTACTTC CSVEPTGTSGYEQYF TRBJ2-7 TRBV29-1 . TRBD2
TGTGCCAGCAGTTCCGGGGGCTCCAACAATGAGCAGTTCTTC CASSSGGSNNEQFF TRBJ2-1 TRBV9 . .
TGTGCCAGCAGCCCCGGCCGGGAGCTGTTTTTT CASSPGRELFF TRBJ2-2 TRBV11-2 . .
TGCAGCGTTGAGAGTGTTACGGGGCCAGGGAGCACAGATACGCAGTATTTT CSVESVTGPGSTDTQYF TRBJ2-3 TRBV29-1 . .
TGTGCCATCAGTGAGTTGCCCGGACAGGCGAAGAAAGAGACCCAGTACTTC CAISELPGQAKKETQYF TRBJ2-5 TRBV10-3 once TRBD1
TGTGCCAGTAGTGTTACACTAGCGCGCACAGATACGCAGTATTTT CASSVTLARTDTQYF TRBJ2-3 TRBV19 . TRBD2
TGTGCCAGCAGTTTAGGGGGAATGCCGTGGGGTGAGCAGTTCTTC CASSLGGMPWGEQFF TRBJ2-1 TRBV28 . .
TGTGCCAGCAGTTCAATCCGTTCGATAATCATGAACACTGAAGCTTTCTTT CASSSIRSIIMNTEAFF TRBJ1-1 TRBV27 . .
TGTGCCTGGAGTTACGACAACCCGCTCACTGAAGCTTTCTTT CAWSYDNPLTEAFF TRBJ1-1 TRBV30 . .
TGTGCCAGCAGACCTGGGACGGTGAACAATGAGCAGTTCTTC CASRPGTVNNEQFF TRBJ2-1 TRBV27 once .
TGTGCCAGCAGCCCGGGACGCCTAAGAGAAACTGAAGCTTTCTTT CASSPGRLRETEAFF TRBJ1-1 TRBV11-2 once .
TGTGCCAGCAGCCAAGGGGCGAATACGCAGTATTTT CASSQGANTQYF TRBJ2-3 TRBV14 . .
TGTGCTAGTGGCTCCGACCTACTAGTTAAGTACTTC CASGSDLLVKYF TRBJ2-7 TRBV12-5 once .
TGCGCCAGCAGCTTGGCGTCCACAGGGGACTATGGCTACACCTTC CASSLASTGDYGYTF TRBJ1-2 TRBV5-1 . TRBD1
TGCGCCAGCAGCCAAGTACCGGGATTAGAGACCCAGTACTTC CASSQVPGLETQYF TRBJ2-5 TRBV4-1 . .
TGTGCCAGCAGCTTGGACGAGCGGGGGGCGAGCTCCTACAATGAGCAGTTCTTC CASSLDERGASSYNEQFF TRBJ2-1 TRBV5-4 . TRBD2